What follows are 7 T cell receptor beta chains derived from one specimen sequenced in a study of T cells in women clearing cervical HPV infection. Profiled with immunoSEQ multiplex PCR; TCRdb holds only in-frame clones, not every one. Its listing shows about 14,000 clones. Sequenced sample: blood buffy coat. All receptors come from a woman between 18 and 70 years old with a cervical HPV16 infection that either progressed to CIN3+ or cleared (not recorded which).

Of note for this clone: The read ends 3 residues early relative to the CDR3; the germline J gene fills the gap. The chain couples TRBV19 to TRBJ2-7, with 9 bases aligning to TRBD2. CDR1 and CDR2 from the germline V gene are LNHDA and SQIVND (reference sequence). Losses at the gene ends were 6 bases for V and 2 bases for J; bases not matched to a gene: 11. There are 16 residues in the CDR3. CDR3 DNA, as far as it was read: TGTGCCAGTAGGCCAAGGGGGGCTAGCGGGACCTACGAG. This encodes CASRPRGASGTYE. The whole CDR3 reads CASRPRGASGTYEQYF.

Details on this clone: The read ends 3 residues early relative to the CDR3; the germline J gene fills the gap. This chain links TRBV19 with TRBJ2-3; a possible D gene is TRBD1 (6 bases). Per germline, CDR1 LNHDA and CDR2 SQIVND (reference sequence). This CDR3 spans 14 amino acids. The CDR3 protein is CASSARQVPEAQYF. The part of the CDR3 DNA that was read is TGTGCCAGTAGTGCTCGACAGGTCCCAGAGGCG.

About this clone itself: The observed sequence ends 3 residues before the CDR3 terminus, with the missing tail filled in from the germline J gene. V gene TRBV6-2 or TRBV6-3 combines with J gene TRBJ2-1; 7 nucleotides agree with TRBD2. The V gene's germline CDR1 is MNHEY and CDR2 SVGEGT. V trimming: 5 bases; J trimming: 4 bases; junction bases outside the gene matches: 5. The CDR3 totals 14 residues. The chain's CDR3 is CASSLLADYNEQFF. CDR3 bases read: TGTGCCAGCAGTCTTCTAGCGGATTACAATGAG.

Points on this clone: The read ends 3 residues shy of where the CDR3 ends; the end is completed using the germline J gene. This chain links TRBV7-2 with TRBJ2-1; D remains unclear. Germline V gene sequence: CDR1 SGHTA, CDR2 FQGNSA. V gave up 1 base and J gave up 8 bases, with 9 bases separating them. The CDR3 runs 13 residues. The CDR3 reads CASSLGLVYEQFF. The CDR3 DNA, read in part, is TGTGCCAGCAGCTTAGGTCTAGTCTATGAG.

Concerning this clone: Coverage ceases 3 residues before the CDR3 finishes, and the germline J gene fills in the end. The chain couples TRBV28 to TRBJ1-1, with TRBD1 identical over 7 bases. Germline V CDR1 and CDR2: MDHEN, SYDVKM. This CDR3 contains 15 residues. The trim removed 4 bases at V and 4 bases at J, leaving 9 bases unmatched. The CDR3 spells CASSSPSGGGTEAFF. The CDR3 bases that were read are TGTGCCAGCAGTTCCCCCTCAGGGGGAGGCACTGAA.

In the case of this clone: The CDR3 is cut off 3 residues early in the read; its end comes from the germline J gene. The chain links TRBV12-3 or TRBV12-4 to TRBJ2-5, with 8 bases fitting TRBD2. Trimming took 6 bases from V and 2 from J; bases not matched to a gene: 8. This CDR3 has 15 amino acids. This CDR3 reads CASRRGGGFQETQYF. CDR3 DNA (partial): TGTGCCAGCAGACGTGGCGGGGGGTTTCAAGAGACC.

In the case of this clone: The CDR3 end is not reached by the read, which stops 3 residues before it; the germline J gene fills it in. The chain recombines TRBV19 with TRBJ1-2, with a tentative D call TRBD1 (5 bases). The CDR3 totals 14 residues. Germline CDR1 is LNHDA and CDR2 is SQIVND (reference sequence). CDR3 amino acids: CASSRRGNNNDYTF. Incomplete CDR3 DNA: TGTGCCAGTAGTAGGCGGGGGAATAACAATGAC.